These 14 T cell receptor beta chains originate from one sample sequenced in a study of Ad26.COV2.S vaccination and SARS-CoV-2 variants. TCRdb's table, derived via immunoSEQ multiplex PCR, lists solely in-frame clones and lacks some. Among 330,000 or so clones listed, about 90% were seen once. Treatment: some 19 received Ad26.COV2.S at low or high dose, single or two shots; about 5 received placebo; per-sample allocation not given. Day 63 following the first vaccine or placebo injection was when the samples were taken. Sequences were derived from peripheral blood, sampled in a trial of Ad26.COV2.S vaccine versus placebo. The receptors come from a person between 18 and 59 years old who received the Ad26.COV2.S COVID-19 vaccine or a placebo.

CDR3 sequence (DNA): TGTGCCAGCAGCTTACTGGGGACCGGGGAGCTGTTTTTT. Translated: CASSLLGTGELFF. The chain uses TRBV7-6 and TRBJ2-2; D is unresolved. Trimming shortened V by 2 bases and J by 5 bases, and 6 bases separated the two germline ends. In germline, CDR1 is SGHVS, CDR2 FNYEAQ. This CDR3 is 13 amino acids long.

This chain joins TRBV18 and TRBJ1-3; a weak D match, TRBD1 (5 bases). The CDR3 extends over 18 amino acids. Per the germline V gene, CDR1 is KGHSH and CDR2 is LQKENI. V gave up 1 base and J gave up 2 bases, with 18 bases separating them. The CDR3 protein is CASSPRGRSQGPGNTIYF. CDR3 nucleotide sequence: TGTGCCAGCTCACCACGGGGCAGGAGCCAAGGCCCTGGAAACACCATATATTTT.

The J gene is TRBJ2-4, the V gene TRBV9; D unresolved. CDR3 length equals 16 residues. Trimming pared 2 bases from V and 1 base from J, leaving 13 bases between. In germline, CDR1 is SGDLS, CDR2 YYNGEE. The CDR3 nucleotides are TGTGCCAGCAGCGTCGACCCCCTTGGGGCCAAAAACATTCAGTACTTC. Protein product: CASSVDPLGAKNIQYF.

The DNA for the CDR3 is TGTGCCACCCGACTAGCGCAGAACACCGGGGAGCTGTTTTTT. This encodes CATRLAQNTGELFF. This chain uses TRBV3-1 (or the pseudogene TRBV3-2) with TRBJ2-2; TRBD2 matches at 8 bases. The CDR3 has 14 residues. The germline gives CDR1 LGHDT, CDR2 YNNKEL (reference sequence). V was pared by 10 bases and J by 1 base, with 5 bases of the junction left unmatched.

The V call is TRBV2, the J call TRBJ1-1, with a possible D match to TRBD1 (5 bases). The CDR3 has 13 residues. Trimming took off 6 bases at V and 4 bases at J, with 12 bases between the two ends. Germline V gene sequence: CDR1 SNHLY, CDR2 FYNNEI. This CDR3 is CASREGPSTEAFF. CDR3 DNA: TGTGCCAGCAGGGAGGGGCCGAGCACTGAAGCTTTCTTT.

The chain joins TRBV6-2 or TRBV6-3 to TRBJ2-4; D unresolved. The V end was cut by 10 bases, the J end by 6 bases, with 16 bases between. CDR1 MNHEY and CDR2 SVGEGT come from the germline V gene. CDR3 length equals 13 residues. CDR3 protein: CATSRAQINIQYF. CDR3 DNA: TGTGCCACCAGCCGAGCTCAAATAAACATTCAGTACTTC.

The chain uses TRBV2 and TRBJ1-1; no clear D gene. The CDR3 runs 12 residues. V lost 11 bases and J 1 base, leaving 11 bases between the germline ends. Germline loops: CDR1 SNHLY, CDR2 FYNNEI. This CDR3 reads CAFSRTNTEAFF. The CDR3 coding sequence is TGTGCCTTCAGCAGGACGAACACTGAAGCTTTCTTT. The full variable domain, in which reference TRBV2 and TRBJ1-1 provide the parts outside the CDR3, is EPEVTQTPSHQVTQMGQEVILRCVPISNHLYFYWYRQILGQKVEFLVSFYNNEISEKSEIFDDQFSVERPDGSNFTLKIRSTKLEDSAMYFCAFSRTNTEAFFGQGTRLTVV.

The rearrangement joins TRBV15 to TRBJ2-2, with 8 bases matching TRBD2. CDR1 is LNHNV and CDR2 is YYDKDF in the germline V gene (reference sequence). The CDR3 length is 17 residues. J was trimmed by 4 bases and V by 3 bases; bases with no gene match: 10. CDR3 nucleotide sequence: TGTGCCACCAGCAGCCTCGCTACCGGGACTAGCACCGGGGAGCTGTTTTTT. It specifies CATSSLATGTSTGELFF.

V gene TRBV3-1 (or the pseudogene TRBV3-2) combines with J gene TRBJ1-1, with D maybe TRBD1 (6 bases). From germline, CDR1 is LGHDT and CDR2 YNNKEL (reference sequence). The ends were cut back, 0 bases at V and 2 bases at J, with 7 bases in the middle. The CDR3 extends over 14 amino acids. The chain's CDR3 is CASSQEQGNTEAFF. For the CDR3, the DNA is TGTGCCAGCAGCCAAGAACAGGGTAACACTGAAGCTTTCTTT.

The rearrangement joins TRBV13 to TRBJ2-6; D may be TRBD1 (5 bases). Trimming shortened V by 0 bases and J by 8 bases, and 11 bases separated the two germline ends. This CDR3 is built from 15 residues. Germline V lookup: CDR1 PRHDT, CDR2 FYEKMQ (reference sequence). This chain's CDR3 is CASSLGGPVPNVLTF. The CDR3 DNA reads TGTGCCAGCAGCTTAGGGGGGCCCGTCCCCAACGTCCTGACTTTC.

The chain links TRBV5-6 to TRBJ2-7; the D gene could be TRBD1 or TRBD2 (5 bases each). V was shortened by 0 bases and J by 3 bases, with 10 bases between the two germline ends. The CDR3 spans 14 residues. Germline values: CDR1 SGHDT, CDR2 YYEEEE. CDR3 in amino acids: CASSLDGGYYEQYF. The CDR3 DNA sequence: TGTGCCAGCAGCTTGGATGGGGGATACTACGAGCAGTACTTC. Supplemented by reference TRBV5-6 and TRBJ2-7, the full variable domain reads DAGVTQSPTHLIKTRGQQVTLRCSPKSGHDTVSWYQQALGQGPQFIFQYYEEEERQRGNFPDRFSGHQFPNYSSELNVNALLLGDSALYLCASSLDGGYYEQYFGPGTRLTVT.

The genes are TRBV4-1 and TRBJ2-2; tentative D call: TRBD2 (6 bases). This CDR3 spans 16 amino acids. Germline V gene sequence: CDR1 MGHRA, CDR2 YSYEKL. The ends were cut back, 1 base at V and 4 bases at J, with 13 bases in the middle. The CDR3 reads CASSQGGDGLTGELFF. The CDR3 DNA sequence: TGCGCCAGCAGCCAAGGGGGGGACGGCCTCACCGGGGAGCTGTTTTTT.

J is TRBJ1-5 and V is TRBV7-8, with unresolved D. V gave up 0 bases and J gave up 0 bases, with 9 bases separating them. This CDR3 contains 16 residues. Germline loops: CDR1 SGHVS, CDR2 FQNEAQ. CDR3 nucleotide sequence: TGTGCCAGCAGCTTAGCAAGGCTTAATAGCAATCAGCCCCAGCATTTT. Its translation is CASSLARLNSNQPQHF.

This clone occurred many times. V and J are TRBV29-1 and TRBJ1-2, with D perhaps TRBD1 (5 bases). The CDR3 length is 12 residues. Germline CDR1 reads SQVTM; CDR2 reads ANQGSEA. Trimming left V 2 bases short and J 4 bases short, with 8 bases between. The CDR3 protein is CSVEQGPYGYTF. The DNA of the CDR3 is TGCAGCGTTGAACAGGGCCCCTATGGCTACACCTTC.